This is a list of T cell receptor beta chains from one sample in a study of blood T cell repertoires in COVID-19. Sequenced by immunoSEQ multiplex PCR; TCRdb stores in-frame clones only, minus some. The data hold 100,000 or so clones, with roughly 80% observed a single time. Material: peripheral blood. The receptors were gathered from a human donor in a cohort sampled during active COVID-19. Both conserved end residues are part of each CDR3. Fields, in order: V gene, J gene, D gene, clone size, CDR3 protein, CDR3 DNA. D genes are given only for firm matches. Where a row states a size, it is once, few, many or the class of an expanded clone; other rows omit it.

V gene: TRBV5-1
J gene: TRBJ1-1
D gene: TRBD1
clone size: -
CDR3 protein: CASSPRTGGGYTEAFF
CDR3 DNA: TGCGCCAGCAGCCCAAGGACAGGGGGCGGATACACTGAAGCTTTCTTT

V gene: TRBV28
J gene: TRBJ1-3
D gene: -
clone size: -
CDR3 protein: CASSLQVYSGNTIYF
CDR3 DNA: TGTGCCAGCAGTCTTCAGGTTTACTCTGGAAACACCATATATTTT

V gene: TRBV6-5
J gene: TRBJ1-5
D gene: TRBD1
clone size: -
CDR3 protein: CASRSQGNQPQHF
CDR3 DNA: TGTGCCAGCAGATCACAGGGGAATCAGCCCCAGCATTTT

V gene: TRBV6-5
J gene: TRBJ2-1
D gene: -
clone size: -
CDR3 protein: CASSDTYNEQFF
CDR3 DNA: TGTGCCAGCAGCGACACGTACAATGAGCAGTTCTTC

V gene: TRBV9
J gene: TRBJ2-7
D gene: TRBD1
clone size: -
CDR3 protein: CASSQGDGVVHEQYF
CDR3 DNA: TGTGCCAGCAGCCAGGGGGACGGCGTTGTCCACGAGCAGTACTTC

V gene: TRBV2
J gene: TRBJ2-5
D gene: -
clone size: -
CDR3 protein: CASRRQETQYF
CDR3 DNA: TGTGCCAGCAGGCGGCAAGAGACCCAGTACTTC

V gene: TRBV3-1/TRBV3-2
J gene: TRBJ2-1
D gene: -
clone size: -
CDR3 protein: CASSQGSAGQFF
CDR3 DNA: TGTGCCAGCAGCCAAGGGTCTGCAGGGCAGTTCTTC

V gene: TRBV13
J gene: TRBJ1-5
D gene: -
clone size: -
CDR3 protein: CASSTRQSSNQPQHF
CDR3 DNA: TGTGCCAGCAGCACCAGACAGAGTAGCAATCAGCCCCAGCATTTT

V gene: TRBV5-4
J gene: TRBJ2-7
D gene: -
clone size: once
CDR3 protein: CASSSGTGFYEQYF
CDR3 DNA: TGTGCCAGCAGCTCCGGAACAGGGTTCTACGAGCAGTACTTC

V gene: TRBV6-5
J gene: TRBJ2-7
D gene: -
clone size: -
CDR3 protein: CASSLWQFSYEQYF
CDR3 DNA: TGTGCCAGCAGTCTGTGGCAGTTCTCCTACGAGCAGTACTTC

V gene: TRBV5-4
J gene: TRBJ2-7
D gene: TRBD2
clone size: -
CDR3 protein: CASSARGAGGLYEQYF
CDR3 DNA: TGTGCCAGCAGCGCCCGGGGGGCGGGGGGACTCTACGAGCAGTACTTC

V gene: TRBV4-3
J gene: TRBJ2-5
D gene: TRBD1
clone size: -
CDR3 protein: CASSSNRGFGETQYF
CDR3 DNA: TGCGCCAGCAGTTCAAACAGGGGTTTTGGGGAGACCCAGTACTTC

V gene: TRBV11-2
J gene: TRBJ2-3
D gene: TRBD2
clone size: -
CDR3 protein: CASSLAGVPDTQYF
CDR3 DNA: TGTGCCAGCAGTCTAGCGGGAGTCCCCGATACGCAGTATTTT

V gene: TRBV5-4
J gene: TRBJ1-3
D gene: -
clone size: -
CDR3 protein: CASSLALGNTIYF
CDR3 DNA: TGTGCCAGCAGCTTGGCTCTGGGAAACACCATATATTTT

V gene: TRBV6-5
J gene: TRBJ2-7
D gene: TRBD2
clone size: once
CDR3 protein: CASSYSVASGRYEQYF
CDR3 DNA: TGTGCCAGCAGTTACTCGGTGGCTAGCGGGAGATACGAGCAGTACTTC

V gene: TRBV7-9
J gene: TRBJ2-3
D gene: -
clone size: -
CDR3 protein: CASSPDSSSGTQYF
CDR3 DNA: TGTGCCAGCAGCCCCGACTCTAGCTCCGGTACGCAGTATTTT

V gene: TRBV7-2
J gene: TRBJ2-7
D gene: TRBD1
clone size: -
CDR3 protein: CASSPRQGPYEQYF
CDR3 DNA: TGTGCCAGCAGCCCCCGACAGGGCCCCTACGAGCAGTACTTC

V gene: TRBV15
J gene: TRBJ2-1
D gene: -
clone size: -
CDR3 protein: CATSRDSGQNDYNEQFF
CDR3 DNA: TGTGCCACCAGCAGAGATTCGGGACAAAATGATTACAATGAGCAGTTCTTC

V gene: TRBV2
J gene: TRBJ2-4
D gene: -
clone size: -
CDR3 protein: CASTDRAKNIQYF
CDR3 DNA: TGTGCCAGCACCGACAGGGCCAAAAACATTCAGTACTTC

V gene: TRBV5-1
J gene: TRBJ2-7
D gene: -
clone size: -
CDR3 protein: CASSLGTDLYEQYF
CDR3 DNA: TGCGCCAGCAGCTTGGGGACAGACCTCTACGAGCAGTACTTC

V gene: TRBV23-1
J gene: TRBJ1-2
D gene: -
clone size: -
CDR3 protein: CASTGLGYTF
CDR3 DNA: TGCGCCAGCACAGGATTAGGCTACACCTTC

V gene: TRBV11-2
J gene: TRBJ2-5
D gene: TRBD2
clone size: -
CDR3 protein: CASSFLSPLAGGETQYF
CDR3 DNA: TGTGCCAGCAGCTTTCTTTCTCCGTTAGCGGGAGGGGAGACCCAGTACTTC

V gene: TRBV3-1/TRBV3-2
J gene: TRBJ1-3
D gene: TRBD1
clone size: -
CDR3 protein: CASSHQTGGNTIYF
CDR3 DNA: TGTGCCAGCAGCCATCAGACAGGGGGAAACACCATATATTTT

V gene: TRBV18
J gene: TRBJ2-1
D gene: -
clone size: -
CDR3 protein: CASSPQGGAYNEQFF
CDR3 DNA: TGTGCCAGCTCACCTCAAGGGGGAGCCTACAATGAGCAGTTCTTC

V gene: TRBV12-3/TRBV12-4
J gene: TRBJ1-2
D gene: -
clone size: -
CDR3 protein: CASSSGSNGGYTF
CDR3 DNA: TGTGCCAGCAGTTCCGGGTCCAATGGTGGCTACACCTTC

V gene: TRBV5-1
J gene: TRBJ2-7
D gene: TRBD1
clone size: many
CDR3 protein: CASSDRTGPTYEQYF
CDR3 DNA: TGCGCCAGCAGTGACCGGACAGGGCCAACCTACGAGCAGTACTTC

V gene: TRBV4-1
J gene: TRBJ1-4
D gene: TRBD1
clone size: -
CDR3 protein: CASSRSTRDRVHANEKLFF
CDR3 DNA: TGCGCCAGCAGCCGCTCAACTCGGGACAGGGTCCATGCTAATGAAAAACTGTTTTTT

V gene: TRBV9
J gene: TRBJ1-4
D gene: TRBD1
clone size: -
CDR3 protein: CASRGSQGHREKLFF
CDR3 DNA: TGTGCCAGCAGAGGATCACAGGGGCACAGGGAAAAACTGTTTTTT

V gene: TRBV30
J gene: TRBJ1-1
D gene: TRBD1
clone size: -
CDR3 protein: CAWSSADRGITEAFF
CDR3 DNA: TGTGCCTGGAGTTCCGCGGACAGGGGAATCACTGAAGCTTTCTTT

V gene: TRBV6-5
J gene: TRBJ1-1
D gene: -
clone size: -
CDR3 protein: CASSSRGSRTEAFF
CDR3 DNA: TGTGCCAGCAGTTCTCGAGGGTCGAGAACTGAAGCTTTCTTT

V gene: TRBV4-2
J gene: TRBJ1-3
D gene: -
clone size: -
CDR3 protein: CASSQGGAGNTIYF
CDR3 DNA: TGTGCCAGCAGCCAAGGGGGGGCTGGAAACACCATATATTTT

V gene: TRBV7-6
J gene: TRBJ2-7
D gene: TRBD2
clone size: few
CDR3 protein: CASRPPLAGTYEQYF
CDR3 DNA: TGTGCCAGCAGGCCCCCGCTAGCGGGGACCTACGAGCAGTACTTC

V gene: TRBV2
J gene: TRBJ2-7
D gene: TRBD1
clone size: few
CDR3 protein: CASGDRVHEQYF
CDR3 DNA: TGTGCCAGCGGGGACAGGGTCCACGAGCAGTACTTC

V gene: TRBV6-5
J gene: TRBJ1-1
D gene: -
clone size: -
CDR3 protein: CASSNRAMNTEAFF
CDR3 DNA: TGTGCCAGCAGTAACAGGGCTATGAACACTGAAGCTTTCTTT

V gene: TRBV4-3
J gene: TRBJ1-6
D gene: TRBD1
clone size: -
CDR3 protein: CASSPRQGLGNLHF
CDR3 DNA: TGCGCCAGCAGCCCCCGACAGGGCCTTGGTAACCTCCACTTT

V gene: TRBV10-1
J gene: TRBJ1-2
D gene: -
clone size: -
CDR3 protein: CASSAGTTIFGYTF
CDR3 DNA: TGCGCCAGCAGTGCGGGGACAACCATCTTTGGCTACACCTTC

V gene: TRBV4-1
J gene: TRBJ1-2
D gene: -
clone size: -
CDR3 protein: CASSQDLSRVRITF
CDR3 DNA: TGCGCCAGCAGCCAAGATCTTTCACGAGTTAGAATCACCTTC

V gene: TRBV11-2
J gene: TRBJ1-1
D gene: -
clone size: -
CDR3 protein: CASSLSLGTSMNTEAFF
CDR3 DNA: TGTGCCAGCAGCTTATCGCTAGGTACATCAATGAACACTGAAGCTTTCTTT

V gene: TRBV11-2
J gene: TRBJ2-5
D gene: TRBD1
clone size: -
CDR3 protein: CASSLETGKLETQYF
CDR3 DNA: TGTGCCAGCAGCTTAGAGACAGGGAAATTAGAGACCCAGTACTTC

V gene: TRBV30
J gene: TRBJ1-2
D gene: TRBD1
clone size: -
CDR3 protein: CASNAGTGIDGYTF
CDR3 DNA: TGTGCCTCCAACGCCGGGACAGGGATCGATGGCTACACCTTC

V gene: TRBV6-5
J gene: TRBJ1-2
D gene: TRBD1
clone size: -
CDR3 protein: CASSYTTGGNSGYTF
CDR3 DNA: TGTGCCAGCAGTTACACGACAGGGGGCAACTCTGGCTACACCTTC

V gene: TRBV6-6
J gene: TRBJ2-5
D gene: TRBD2
clone size: few
CDR3 protein: CASQIGTSGQTQYF
CDR3 DNA: TGTGCCAGCCAGATCGGGACTAGCGGGCAGACCCAGTACTTC

V gene: TRBV24-1
J gene: TRBJ2-3
D gene: TRBD2
clone size: -
CDR3 protein: CATSAGGRGGHGADTQYF
CDR3 DNA: TGTGCCACCAGTGCCGGCGGGAGAGGAGGGCACGGCGCAGATACGCAGTATTTT

V gene: TRBV5-4
J gene: TRBJ1-4
D gene: TRBD1
clone size: -
CDR3 protein: CASSPTGTGNEKLFF
CDR3 DNA: TGTGCCAGCAGCCCGACCGGGACAGGGAATGAAAAACTGTTTTTT

V gene: TRBV6-1
J gene: TRBJ1-1
D gene: TRBD1
clone size: -
CDR3 protein: CASSETGGITEAFF
CDR3 DNA: TGTGCCAGCAGTGAAACAGGGGGCATCACTGAAGCTTTCTTT

V gene: TRBV27
J gene: TRBJ2-7
D gene: TRBD2
clone size: -
CDR3 protein: CASIQRGGTAAYEQYF
CDR3 DNA: TGTGCCAGCATCCAACGGGGGGGGACCGCCGCCTACGAGCAGTACTTC

V gene: TRBV11-2
J gene: TRBJ2-2
D gene: TRBD2
clone size: -
CDR3 protein: CASSLLTAGGGSGELFF
CDR3 DNA: TGTGCCAGCAGCCTTCTGACAGCGGGGGGCGGGAGCGGGGAGCTGTTTTTT

V gene: TRBV5-4
J gene: TRBJ2-3
D gene: TRBD1
clone size: -
CDR3 protein: CASSLRQGVEDTQYF
CDR3 DNA: TGTGCCAGCAGCTTGCGCCAGGGGGTCGAAGATACGCAGTATTTT

V gene: TRBV4-3
J gene: TRBJ2-6
D gene: -
clone size: -
CDR3 protein: CASSQGTGPAGANVLTF
CDR3 DNA: TGCGCCAGCAGCCAGGGGACTGGACCCGCTGGGGCCAACGTCCTGACTTTC

V gene: TRBV29-1
J gene: TRBJ1-2
D gene: -
clone size: -
CDR3 protein: CSVEPGSGYTF
CDR3 DNA: TGCAGCGTTGAGCCCGGGAGTGGCTACACCTTC

V gene: TRBV19
J gene: TRBJ2-7
D gene: -
clone size: -
CDR3 protein: CASSIQGMRSYEQYF
CDR3 DNA: TGTGCCAGTAGTATACAGGGAATGAGAAGTTACGAGCAGTACTTC